This note documents a single T cell receptor (beta chain) sequence. What it recognizes is unknown. This sample was taken from a study of cytomegalovirus exposure and HLA in healthy donors. On the study more broadly: An early release of data contained 70 million to 95 million unique TCRs, which came from HLA-typed donors. Notes on the study in general: By a later analysis, the bulk of CMV-associated TCR beta chains appeared HLA-restricted. In vitro data verified three CMV-associated chains as specific for CMV antigens.

Primers: 60 Vbeta forward and 13 Jbeta reverse. Produced via immunoSEQ multiplex PCR; TCRdb's table is partial and in-frame only. The data show 90,000 to 120,000 clones, approximately 66% seen once. The CDR3 runs 13 residues. Trimming removed 3 bases at V and 7 bases at J, with 13 bases between. Per the germline V gene, CDR1 is WNHNN and CDR2 is SYGVQD (reference sequence). The receptor comes from a man aged 40-49 years in good health and CMV-seropositive. The sequenced material came from PBMCs. The J gene is TRBJ2-7, the V gene TRBV10-1; perhaps TRBD2 as D (5 bases). The CDR3 bases are TGCGCCAGCAGTGACGGACGGGGAAGGGAGCAGTACTTC. This sequence encodes CASSDGRGREQYF.